This TCR beta chain appears in the sequencing data of a study of shared clonotypes between healthy human individuals. CDR3 length: 13 residues. CDR1 and CDR2 from the germline V gene are LGHNA and YSLEER. The junction had 3 bases not matched to a gene; V was cut back by 2 bases and J by 9 bases. As originally analysed: As immunoSEQ supplied junction-only sequences (without quality scores), filtering differed. The protocol was immunoSEQ multiplex PCR, while the TCRdb copy is restricted to in-frame clones and leaves out a portion. Clone size and V and J calls were adopted from that table, with D and trimming inferred from the DNA. The sample consists of about 2 million clones, less than 95% of them appearing once. CD45RO-negative cells were positively selected for CCR7, leaving out terminally differentiated effector memory CD45RA+ cells.

The chain recombines TRBV4-3 with TRBJ2-1; 8 bases agree with TRBD2. This TCR came from a man aged 18 to 30 in good health. What was sequenced was naive CD8+ T cells sorted from blood. In DNA form, the CDR3 reads TGCGCCAGCAGCCAAACTAGCGGTAGTGAGCAGTTCTTC. This encodes CASSQTSGSEQFF.